The present entry profiles one T cell receptor (beta chain) with its context. This specimen belongs to a study of blood T cell repertoires in COVID-19. Study overall: Acute and convalescent COVID-19 samples came from the United States, Italy and Spain. T cells, B-cell-depleted T cells, or PBMCs supplied cDNA or gDNA.

Per the authors' pipeline: Estimates of nucleated cell counts were drawn from the amplification of reference gene primers. Profiling relied on immunoSEQ multiplex PCR, and the TCRdb table lists in-frame clones only, not all of them. V and J calls and clone size follow that table, whereas D and trimming were derived from the DNA. Of 120,000 to 150,000 clones listed, around 80% are singletons. Trimming removed 4 bases from V and 5 bases from J; junction bases left unmatched: 3. CDR3 size: 14 residues. Germline V lookup: CDR1 MGHRA, CDR2 YSYEKL. Sequences were obtained from peripheral blood. The genes are TRBV4-1 and TRBJ1-4; 8 bases are a match to TRBD1. The sequence derives from a woman of 80 years or more in a cohort sampled during active or convalescent COVID-19. The CDR3 loop is CASSLRTGNEKLFF. The CDR3 DNA is TGCGCCAGCAGCCTTAGGACAGGGAATGAAAAACTGTTTTTT.